This TCR beta chain was identified in a study of sequential checkpoint blockade in melanoma. Study-wide background: Patients were randomized 1:1 to nivolumab-then-ipilimumab or ipilimumab-then-nivolumab first-line.

V lost 5 bases and J lost 9, with 22 bases in between. Looked up from germline, CDR1 is SGHTA and CDR2 is FQGTGA. CDR3 length equals 15 residues. The protocol was immunoSEQ multiplex PCR, while the TCRdb copy is restricted to in-frame clones and leaves out a portion. The sample lists 30,000 to 40,000 clones, over 75% occurring once. Described treatment: randomized to nivolumab then ipilimumab (arm A) or the reverse (arm B). DNA-damaging chemotherapy had not been given to any patient beforehand. From thawed PBMCs, live CD3+CD8+ cells negative for CD19 and CD56 were sorted. The sample consisted of CD8+ T cells sorted from blood (inferred from file names), taken from a patient given nivolumab and ipilimumab in sequence. The chain carries TRBV7-3 and TRBJ1-1; no definite D call. The TCR sequence derives from a human donor with melanoma. The CDR3 DNA sequence: TGTGCCAGCAGCCCCTCGCTCCTACCGTTAGAAAAAGCTTTCTTT. Amino acid sequence: CASSPSLLPLEKAFF.